The T cell receptor (beta chain) under discussion was sequenced for a study of T cells in localized non-small cell lung cancer. Overall study findings and caveats: Sequence data derive from only one tumor region, so heterogeneity remains possible. Adjacent lung exhibited a median of about 57 among the 100 most abundant tumor clones. Uninvolved adjacent lung had more T cell clonality than any other tissue, topping tumor.

The table came from immunoSEQ multiplex PCR; TCRdb's copy has only in-frame clones and leaves some out. This sample has tens of thousands of clones, with more than 75% found just once. This CDR3 has 15 residues. V shed 2 bases and J 2 bases; nucleotides not matched to a gene: 5. Germline lookup yields CDR1 MNHEY and CDR2 SMNVEV (reference sequence). About this clone itself: Its matching antigen is unknown.

The sample here was peripheral blood, taken before any cancer treatment. This sequence originates from a woman aged 40-70 years with stage I squamous cell lung carcinoma. The gene calls are TRBV27 and TRBJ2-7; 8 bases match TRBD1. The CDR3 reads CASSLKQGATYEQYF. The CDR3 DNA sequence: TGTGCCAGCAGTTTAAAGCAGGGGGCGACCTACGAGCAGTACTTC.